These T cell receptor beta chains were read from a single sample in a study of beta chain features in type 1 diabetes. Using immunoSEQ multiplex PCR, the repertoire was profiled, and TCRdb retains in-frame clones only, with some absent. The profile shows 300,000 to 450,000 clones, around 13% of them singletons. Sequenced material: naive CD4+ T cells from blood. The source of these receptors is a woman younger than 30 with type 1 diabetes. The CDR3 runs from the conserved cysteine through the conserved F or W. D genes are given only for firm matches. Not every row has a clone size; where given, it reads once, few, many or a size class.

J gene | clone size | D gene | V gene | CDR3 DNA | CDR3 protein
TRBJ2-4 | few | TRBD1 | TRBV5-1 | TGCGCCAGCAGCTCTGGGGACAGGGAATGGCAAAACATTCAGTACTTC | CASSSGDREWQNIQYF
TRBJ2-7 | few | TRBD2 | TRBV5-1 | TGCGCCAGCAGCCCGGGAGGGGTCAAAGTCGAGTACGAGCAGTACTTC | CASSPGGVKVEYEQYF
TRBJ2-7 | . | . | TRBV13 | TGTGCCAGCAGCATGACAGTGGCCTACGAGCAGTACTTC | CASSMTVAYEQYF
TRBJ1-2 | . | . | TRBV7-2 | TGTGCCACCGCGCTGGGGGCGGGCTATGGCTACACCTTC | CATALGAGYGYTF
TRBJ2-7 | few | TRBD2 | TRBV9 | TGTGCCAGCAGCGCCACTAGCGGGAGCTCCTACGAGCAGTACTTC | CASSATSGSSYEQYF
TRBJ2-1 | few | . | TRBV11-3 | TGTGCCAGCAGCTTAGATTGGGGGCCCAATGAGCAGTTCTTC | CASSLDWGPNEQFF
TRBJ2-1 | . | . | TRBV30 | TGTGCCTGGAGTCCCTTTGATAGCGCGGACAATGAGCAGTTCTTC | CAWSPFDSADNEQFF
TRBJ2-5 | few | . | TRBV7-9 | TGTGCCAGCAGCTTAGCAAGGGAAAGGGGACAAGAGACCCAGTACTTC | CASSLARERGQETQYF
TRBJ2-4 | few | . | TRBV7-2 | TGTGCCAGCAGCTTAGGGTCGGGGGACATTCAGTACTTC | CASSLGSGDIQYF
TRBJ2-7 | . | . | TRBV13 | TGTGCCAGCAGCTTATCCCGCTACGAGCAGTACTTC | CASSLSRYEQYF
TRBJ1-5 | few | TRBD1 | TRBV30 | TGTGCCTGGAAGACCGGGACAGATAAATTTAGCAATCAGCCCCAGCATTTT | CAWKTGTDKFSNQPQHF
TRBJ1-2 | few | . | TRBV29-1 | TGCAGCGTTGAGGAGGGAGCGGGACCGCACTATGGCTACACCTTC | CSVEEGAGPHYGYTF
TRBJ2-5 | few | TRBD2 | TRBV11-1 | TGTGCCAGCCGGGGGGGTCCAGAGACCCAGTACTTC | CASRGGPETQYF
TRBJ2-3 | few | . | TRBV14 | TGTGCCAGCAGTGCAGGGGATACGCAGTATTTT | CASSAGDTQYF
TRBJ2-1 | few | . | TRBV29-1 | TGCAGCGTTGAACAGTCCTCCTACAATGAGCAGTTCTTC | CSVEQSSYNEQFF
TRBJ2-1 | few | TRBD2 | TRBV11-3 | TGTGCCAGCAGCTTAGAGGAGCGGGAGGGGAATGAGCAGTTCTTC | CASSLEEREGNEQFF
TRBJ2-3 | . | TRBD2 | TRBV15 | TGTGCCACCAGTGCGAGGACTAGGACGCAGTATTTT | CATSARTRTQYF
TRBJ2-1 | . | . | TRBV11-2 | TGTGCCAGCAGCTTAGATTGGGGCGAGCAGTTCTTC | CASSLDWGEQFF
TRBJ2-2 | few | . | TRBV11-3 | TGTGCCAGCAGCTTAGTGACAAATACCGGGGAGCTGTTTTTT | CASSLVTNTGELFF
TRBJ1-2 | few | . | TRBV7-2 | TGTGCCAGCAGCTTAGAGAGTCTCGTGCGCTATGGCTACACCTTC | CASSLESLVRYGYTF
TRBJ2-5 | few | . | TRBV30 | TGTGCCTGGACAGGGCAAGAGACCCAGTACTTC | CAWTGQETQYF
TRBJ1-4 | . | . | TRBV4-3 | TGCGCCAGCAGCCAAGCGGCATTTAGGGACTTTGATGAAAAACTGTTTTTT | CASSQAAFRDFDEKLFF
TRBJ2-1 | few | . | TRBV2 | TGTGCCAGCAGCCCGAGCGGGGAGCAGTTCTTC | CASSPSGEQFF
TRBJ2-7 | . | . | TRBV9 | TGTGCCAGCAGCCCAGCGGCGACAAGCTCCTACGAGCAGTACTTC | CASSPAATSSYEQYF
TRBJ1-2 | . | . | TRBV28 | TGTGCCAGCAGTCAAATGGGGGCGCAGGGCTATGGCTACACCTTC | CASSQMGAQGYGYTF
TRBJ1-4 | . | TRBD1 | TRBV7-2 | TGTGCCAGCAGCCCACGGACAGGAAAAGCCGAAAAACTGTTTTTT | CASSPRTGKAEKLFF
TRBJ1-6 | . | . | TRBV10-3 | TGTGCCATCAGTGAGTTGGGGGCTGGGAATTCACCCCTCCACTTT | CAISELGAGNSPLHF
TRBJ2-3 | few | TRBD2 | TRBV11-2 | TGTGCCAGCAGCCCCCGACTAGCCACAGATACGCAGTATTTT | CASSPRLATDTQYF
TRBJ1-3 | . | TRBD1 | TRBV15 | TGTGCCACCAGCAGAGATCCCGGGACAGTCGGAAACACCATATATTTT | CATSRDPGTVGNTIYF
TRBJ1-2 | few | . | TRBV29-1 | TGCAGCGTTGAAGATCGGACAGATTATGGCTACACCTTC | CSVEDRTDYGYTF
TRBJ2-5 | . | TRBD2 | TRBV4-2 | TGTGCCAGCAGCCAAGAGCTAGCGGGAATCGTAGAGACCCAGTACTTC | CASSQELAGIVETQYF
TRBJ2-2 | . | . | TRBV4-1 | TGCGCCAGCAGCCAGACGACATTTAACACCGGGGAGCTGTTTTTT | CASSQTTFNTGELFF
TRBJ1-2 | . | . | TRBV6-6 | TGTGCCAGCAGTTACCCCAGGCCGAGTGGCTACACCTTC | CASSYPRPSGYTF
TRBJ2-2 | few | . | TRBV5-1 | TGCGCCAGCAGCTTGCTGAGGGCCGACGGGGAGCTGTTTTTT | CASSLLRADGELFF